These 32 T cell receptor beta chains share one sample of origin, sequenced in a study of blood T cell repertoires in COVID-19. The repertoire was sequenced with immunoSEQ multiplex PCR; TCRdb's copy has only in-frame clones and lacks some. This sample has about 140,000 clones, with approximately 84% found just once. Sequenced input: PBMCs or T cells enriched from blood (not recorded which). These receptors were collected from a woman under 30 who had been exposed to COVID-19.

This chain connects TRBV6-2 or TRBV6-3 to TRBJ2-7; 14 bases fit TRBD2. CDR1 MNHEY and CDR2 SVGEGT come from the germline V gene. J lost 2 bases, V lost 2 bases, and 8 bases had no gene match. The length of the CDR3 is 18 residues. The CDR3 DNA is TGTGCCAGCAGTTACACCCCCGGACTAGCGGGAGGACCCTACGAGCAGTACTTC. This translates into CASSYTPGLAGGPYEQYF.

The rearrangement joins TRBV18 to TRBJ1-1, with TRBD1 matching over 7 bases. This CDR3 is built from 14 residues. From germline, CDR1 is KGHSH and CDR2 LQKENI. The trim removed 3 bases at V and 3 bases at J, leaving 4 bases unmatched. The CDR3 reads CASSPSQGDTEAFF. CDR3 sequence (DNA): TGTGCCAGCTCACCGTCCCAGGGGGACACTGAAGCTTTCTTT.

This clone was counted between two and nine times. V and J are TRBV9 and TRBJ2-1; D call uncertain. Trimming cost V 0 bases and J 5 bases, with 6 bases left between them. The germline CDR1 and CDR2 sequences are SGDLS and YYNGEE. The CDR3 totals 13 residues. This CDR3 reads CASSVVPNNEQFF. CDR3 DNA: TGTGCCAGCAGCGTAGTTCCTAACAATGAGCAGTTCTTC.

The V call is TRBV29-1, the J call TRBJ2-5, with a possible D match to TRBD1 (6 bases). This CDR3 is 12 amino acids long. CDR1 is SQVTM, CDR2 ANQGSEA, per germline. Trimming stripped 3 bases from V and 5 bases from J, with 10 bases between. CDR3: CSVDRGGETQYF. For the CDR3, the DNA is TGCAGCGTTGACAGGGGTGGGGAGACCCAGTACTTC.

The V call is TRBV3-1 (or the pseudogene TRBV3-2), the J call TRBJ2-2; 7 nucleotides agree with TRBD2. The CDR3 consists of 16 residues. V trimming: 3 bases; J trimming: 6 bases; junction bases outside the gene matches: 10. The germline CDR1 and CDR2 sequences are LGHDT and YNNKEL (reference sequence). CDR3 DNA sequence: TGTGCCAGCAGCCACATCTTCGTCACTAGCGCCGGGGAGCTGTTTTTT. Translation gives CASSHIFVTSAGELFF.

This chain links TRBV5-1 with TRBJ1-2; 9 nucleotides line up with TRBD1. The CDR3 loop spans 14 amino acids. Germline V gives CDR1 SGHRS, CDR2 YFSETQ. The junction had 7 bases not matched to a gene; V was cut back by 4 bases and J by 6 bases. The CDR3 DNA sequence: TGCGCCAGCAGCCCCGTCCGGGACAGGGATGGCTACACCTTC. Protein sequence: CASSPVRDRDGYTF.

CDR3 DNA: TGTGCCAGCAGCTTAGAACCGGGGATCTATGGCTACACCTTC. Translation gives CASSLEPGIYGYTF. The rearrangement uses TRBV7-8 and TRBJ1-2, with D uncertain. This CDR3 comprises 14 residues. Germline CDR1 and CDR2: SGHVS and FQNEAQ. V was pared by 1 base and J by 4 bases, with 10 bases between.

The V gene is TRBV29-1, the J gene TRBJ2-2; maybe TRBD1 (6 bases). V dropped 4 bases and J dropped 3 bases, with 12 bases sitting between them. CDR1 is SQVTM, CDR2 ANQGSEA, per germline. CDR3 length equals 14 residues. CDR3 bases: TGCAGCGTTGTTCTGGGACATTACACCGGGGAGCTGTTTTTT. This codes for CSVVLGHYTGELFF.

A word on this clone: The identical CDR3 is also encoded by other nucleotide sequences in the sample. The chain combines TRBV7-3 with TRBJ1-2, with a weak D call TRBD1 (5 bases). Trimming removed 5 bases at V and 4 bases at J, with 11 bases between. Germline CDR1 and CDR2: SGHTA and FQGTGA. This CDR3 is built from 13 residues. The CDR3, as DNA: TGTGCCAGCAGCCTTCAGGGTCGCTATGGCTACACCTTC. Amino acid sequence: CASSLQGRYGYTF. Supplemented by reference TRBV7-3 and TRBJ1-2, the full variable domain reads GAGVSQTPSNKVTEKGKYVELRCDPISGHTALYWYRQSLGQGPEFLIYFQGTGAADDSGLPNDRFFAVRPEGSVSTLKIQRTERGDSAVYLCASSLQGRYGYTFGSGTRLTVV.

The chain recombines TRBV28 with TRBJ2-7; 9 bases align to TRBD2. The CDR3 is made up of 14 amino acids. The germline V gene encodes CDR1 MDHEN and CDR2 SYDVKM. Unmatched junction bases numbered 8, after V lost 6 bases and J lost 5 bases. The CDR3 loop is CASSLAGDRNEQYF. CDR3 nucleotides: TGTGCCAGCAGCTTAGCGGGAGACCGAAACGAGCAGTACTTC.

This clone was recorded once. The V gene is TRBV7-2, the J gene TRBJ2-1; 16 bases match TRBD2. The CDR3 runs to 18 residues. The trim removed 5 bases at V and 7 bases at J, leaving 11 bases unmatched. Germline V lookup: CDR1 SGHTA, CDR2 FQGNSA. The CDR3 DNA follows: TGTGCCAGCAGCCCCGGGACTAGCGGGAGGGGGCCACGGAATGAGCAGTTCTTC. Encoded protein: CASSPGTSGRGPRNEQFF.

The chain joins TRBV5-1 to TRBJ2-7, with TRBD1 identical over 7 bases. The J segment lost 7 bases and the V segment lost 4 bases, leaving 8 bases of the junction unmatched. Germline V CDR1 and CDR2: SGHRS, YFSETQ. This CDR3 has 13 amino acids. CDR3 DNA: TGCGCCAGCAGCGAATACAGGGGTCGAGAGCAGTACTTC. This gives the protein CASSEYRGREQYF.

V is TRBV5-1 and J is TRBJ2-3, with D maybe TRBD1 (5 bases). The CDR3 covers 14 residues. Germline V CDR1 and CDR2: SGHRS, YFSETQ. Trimming removed 3 bases at V and 0 bases at J, with 8 bases between. Here the CDR3 reads CASSSQGSTDTQYF. The CDR3 DNA reads TGCGCCAGCAGCTCTCAGGGAAGCACAGATACGCAGTATTTT. Filled out from reference TRBV5-1 and TRBJ2-3, the complete variable domain reads KAGVTQTPRYLIKTRGQQVTLSCSPISGHRSVSWYQQTPGQGLQFLFEYFSETQRNKGNFPGRFSGRQFSNSRSEMNVSTLELGDSALYLCASSSQGSTDTQYFGPGTRLTVL.

The chain employs TRBV4-1 and TRBJ2-7; 10 nucleotides line up with TRBD2. In germline, CDR1 is MGHRA, CDR2 YSYEKL. This CDR3 is 15 amino acids long. Trimming cost V 3 bases and J 1 base; bases outside gene matches: 3. The CDR3: CASSHGLAESYEQYF. CDR3 nucleotides: TGCGCCAGCAGCCATGGACTAGCGGAGTCCTACGAGCAGTACTTC.

The chain couples TRBV5-6 to TRBJ2-1; 8 bases are a match to TRBD2. J was trimmed by 12 bases and V by 4 bases; bases with no gene match: 3. The CDR3 length is 11 residues. Germline CDR1 reads SGHDT; CDR2 reads YYEEEE. The CDR3 DNA reads as TGTGCCAGCAGCACCGGACTAGCGCAGTTCTTC. It translates to CASSTGLAQFF.

This rearrangement joins TRBV6-1 to TRBJ2-7; the match to TRBD1 covers 7 bases. Germline-derived CDR1 and CDR2 are MNHNS and SASEGT. Unmatched junction bases numbered 9, after V lost 4 bases and J lost 0 bases. This CDR3 spans 16 amino acids. CDR3 protein: CASSGMGTVLSYEQYF. CDR3 nucleotide sequence: TGTGCCAGCAGTGGTATGGGGACAGTCCTCTCCTACGAGCAGTACTTC.

The rearrangement links TRBV27 to TRBJ2-7; 11 bases are a match to TRBD1. With V trimmed by 4 bases and J by 5 bases, 4 bases remained unmatched. The CDR3 spans 14 residues. Germline values: CDR1 MNHEY, CDR2 SMNVEV (reference sequence). The CDR3 sequence is CASSSGTGGNEQYF. In nucleotides, the CDR3 is TGTGCCAGCAGTTCCGGGACAGGGGGTAACGAGCAGTACTTC.

The rearrangement uses TRBV29-1 and TRBJ1-5; 7 nucleotides align to TRBD1. Germline V gene sequence: CDR1 SQVTM, CDR2 ANQGSEA. The CDR3 spans 14 residues. V shed 4 bases and J 4 bases; nucleotides not matched to a gene: 7. CDR3 sequence: CSVAGSGGNQPQHF. CDR3 coding DNA: TGCAGCGTTGCCGGATCAGGGGGGAATCAGCCCCAGCATTTT. Full variable domain (outside the CDR3, taken from reference TRBV29-1 and TRBJ1-5): SAVISQKPSRDICQRGTSLTIQCQVDSQVTMMFWYRQQPGQSLTLIATANQGSEATYESGFVIDKFPISRPNLTFSTLTVSNMSPEDSSIYLCSVAGSGGNQPQHFGDGTRLSIL.

This clone has just one count. V is TRBV4-1 and J is TRBJ2-5, with D tentatively TRBD2 (5 bases). Per the germline V gene, CDR1 is MGHRA and CDR2 is YSYEKL. Deletions cut 1 base from V and 2 bases from J, with 23 bases between. The CDR3 consists of 19 residues. This chain's CDR3 is CASSQVTGYQQIGQETQYF. CDR3 coding DNA: TGCGCCAGCAGCCAAGTTACGGGATACCAACAGATAGGGCAAGAGACCCAGTACTTC.

The chain links TRBV5-1 to TRBJ2-2; TRBD2 agrees at 8 bases. Looked up from germline, CDR1 is SGHRS and CDR2 is YFSETQ. This CDR3 comprises 15 residues. V was pared by 7 bases and J by 3 bases, with 8 bases of the junction left unmatched. CDR3 nucleotide sequence: TGCGCCAGCGCACAGACTAGCGTAGACACCGGGGAGCTGTTTTTT. It yields the protein CASAQTSVDTGELFF.

The J gene is TRBJ1-2, the V gene TRBV5-4, with D tentatively TRBD1 (5 bases). This CDR3 region has 13 residues. The V end was cut by 0 bases, the J end by 7 bases, with 10 bases between. Germline V lookup: CDR1 SGHNT, CDR2 YYREEE (reference sequence). CDR3 protein: CASSLAGGGGYTF. The CDR3 coding sequence is TGTGCCAGCAGCTTGGCCGGGGGGGGTGGCTACACCTTC.

The chain employs TRBV27 and TRBJ1-5; D is unresolved. Per the germline V gene, CDR1 is MNHEY and CDR2 is SMNVEV (reference sequence). Trimming shortened V by 4 bases and J by 5 bases, and 15 bases separated the two germline ends. This CDR3 has 15 amino acids. CDR3 sequence (DNA): TGTGCCAGCAGTTCTCTCGGGGAGGGTTATCAGCCCCAGCATTTT. It codes for CASSSLGEGYQPQHF.

The gene calls are TRBV27 and TRBJ1-1, with D tentatively TRBD1 (6 bases). The V end was cut by 6 bases, the J end by 5 bases, with 16 bases between. Germline CDR1 and CDR2: MNHEY and SMNVEV (reference sequence). The length of the CDR3 is 14 residues. CDR3 amino acids: CASRLEGGLTEAFF. The CDR3 region has the DNA TGTGCCAGCAGGCTAGAGGGGGGGTTGACTGAAGCTTTCTTT.

The gene calls are TRBV7-9 and TRBJ1-4, with D unclear. Germline V gene sequence: CDR1 SEHNR, CDR2 FQNEAQ (reference sequence). The CDR3 runs 16 residues. The ends were cut back, 7 bases at V and 7 bases at J, with 22 bases in the middle. DNA for the CDR3: TGTGCCAGCAACTCTCGGGAGGGAATTAGGTTTGAAAAACTGTTTTTT. It translates to CASNSREGIRFEKLFF.

CDR3 sequence: CASSSQNEQFF. CDR3 DNA sequence: TGTGCCAGCAGTTCCCAAAATGAGCAGTTCTTC. The rearrangement uses TRBV12-3 or TRBV12-4 and TRBJ2-1; D gene ambiguous. CDR3 length equals 11 residues. V dropped 4 bases and J dropped 7 bases, with 5 bases sitting between them.

The chain joins TRBV9 to TRBJ2-1; TRBD1 matches at 7 bases. CDR1 SGDLS and CDR2 YYNGEE come from the germline V gene. This CDR3 spans 15 amino acids. The junction had 11 bases not matched to a gene; V was cut back by 4 bases and J by 7 bases. This CDR3 reads CASSPPGTVINEQFF. The DNA of the CDR3 is TGTGCCAGCAGCCCCCCCGGGACAGTGATTAATGAGCAGTTCTTC. The whole variable domain, remainder taken from reference TRBV9 and TRBJ2-1, is DSGVTQTPKHLITATGQRVTLRCSPRSGDLSVYWYQQSLDQGLQFLIQYYNGEERAKGNILERFSAQQFPDLHSELNLSSLELGDSALYFCASSPPGTVINEQFFGPGTRLTVL.

The chain is built from TRBV25-1 and TRBJ2-5, with D perhaps TRBD1 (5 bases). The ends were cut back, 3 bases at V and 2 bases at J, with 10 bases in the middle. CDR1 and CDR2 from the germline V gene are MGHDK and SYGVNS. The CDR3 has 14 amino acids. The CDR3 here is CASSEYKGQETQYF. CDR3 nucleotides: TGTGCCAGCAGTGAGTATAAGGGGCAAGAGACCCAGTACTTC.

This clone was counted between two and nine times. The chain is built from TRBV5-3 and TRBJ2-3, with D perhaps TRBD2 (6 bases). TRBV5-3 is an ORF for which the function is uncertain. This CDR3 has 19 residues. The V end lost 5 bases, the J end lost 2 bases, and 27 bases lay between the germline ends. CDR3 in amino acids: CARRPPRGHRRPSTDTQYF. The CDR3 bases are TGTGCCAGAAGGCCGCCGCGGGGCCACCGACGACCCTCCACAGATACGCAGTATTTT.

CDR3 DNA sequence: TGCAGTGCTAGAGACCAGTCCGAAGCTTTCTTT. Encoded protein: CSARDQSEAFF. V gene TRBV20-1 combines with J gene TRBJ1-1; D uncertain. CDR3 length: 11 residues. Germline loops: CDR1 DFQATT, CDR2 SNEGSKA (reference sequence). V lost 0 bases, J lost 8 bases, and 7 bases lay in between.

This clone was seen only once. The rearrangement joins TRBV7-2 to TRBJ1-2, with D unclear. V was cut by 2 bases and J by 8 bases, with 24 bases left in between. The CDR3 consists of 17 residues. Germline V gives CDR1 SGHTA, CDR2 FQGNSA. Here the CDR3 reads CASSLTGFPRRIVGYTF. CDR3 coding DNA: TGTGCCAGCAGCTTAACGGGGTTCCCCCGTCGAATCGTCGGCTACACCTTC.

This sequence joins TRBV7-3 and TRBJ1-1, with D perhaps matching TRBD1 (6 bases). Germline V lookup: CDR1 SGHTA, CDR2 FQGTGA. The CDR3 length is 16 residues. V lost 5 bases, J lost 2 bases, and 18 bases lay in between. CDR3 residues: CASSPDRMNSNTEAFF. The CDR3 bases are TGTGCCAGCAGCCCCGACAGGATGAATTCAAACACTGAAGCTTTCTTT.

This clone occurred a few times. J is TRBJ1-5 and V is TRBV4-1; 8 bases align to TRBD1. V dropped 1 base and J dropped 6; count of bases not matched to a gene: 8. This CDR3 spans 16 amino acids. Germline V gene lookup returns CDR1 MGHRA and CDR2 YSYEKL. This CDR3 is CASSQVSLQGVQPQHF. DNA of the CDR3: TGCGCCAGCAGCCAAGTCTCATTACAGGGGGTTCAGCCCCAGCATTTT.